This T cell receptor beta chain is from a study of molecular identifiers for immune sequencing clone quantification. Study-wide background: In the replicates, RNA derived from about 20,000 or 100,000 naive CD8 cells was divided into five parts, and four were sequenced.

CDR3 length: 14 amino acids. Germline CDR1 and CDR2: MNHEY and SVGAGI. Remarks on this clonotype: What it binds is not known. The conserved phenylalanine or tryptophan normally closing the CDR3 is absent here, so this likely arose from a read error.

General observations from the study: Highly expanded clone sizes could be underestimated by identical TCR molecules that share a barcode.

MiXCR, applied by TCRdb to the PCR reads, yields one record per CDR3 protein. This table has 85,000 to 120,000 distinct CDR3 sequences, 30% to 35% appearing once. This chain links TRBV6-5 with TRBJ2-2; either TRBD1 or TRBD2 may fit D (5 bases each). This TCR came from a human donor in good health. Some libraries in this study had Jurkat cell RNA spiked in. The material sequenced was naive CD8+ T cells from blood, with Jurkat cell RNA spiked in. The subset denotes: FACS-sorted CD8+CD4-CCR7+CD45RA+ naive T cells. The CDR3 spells CASCYVTRGGELFY. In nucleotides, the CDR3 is TGTGCCAGCTGTTACGTTACTAGGGGCGGGGAGCTGTTTTAT.